The 27 T cell receptor beta chains in this list originate from one sample, sequenced in a study of blood T cell repertoires in COVID-19 (dated by TCRdb to between 2020 and 2021). The method was the immunoSEQ multiplex PCR assay. What TCRdb holds here is the immuneACCESS table cut down to in-frame rearrangements. Part of the clones is not present; checked against another copy, under half of the missing clones reflect an unresolved V gene, and the others are unexplained. This sample lists 390,000 or so clones; over 75% were detected once. Jointly, the top ten make up about 9.4% of the sample. The sequenced sample was peripheral blood. These receptors were obtained from a woman under 40 with COVID-19, enrolled during active disease.

To note about this clone: Different DNA sequences within this sample yield the same CDR3. The rearrangement links TRBV2 to TRBJ2-3; unclear D gene. Germline-derived CDR1 and CDR2 are SNHLY and FYNNEI. Trimming took 5 bases from V and 3 from J, leaving 3 bases between them. CDR3 length: 11 residues. Here the CDR3 reads CASSLTDTQYF. Written as DNA, the CDR3 is TGTGCCAGCAGTCTAACAGATACGCAGTATTTT.

The gene calls are TRBV12-2 and TRBJ2-5; the D call TRBD2 from the table was never checked on the DNA. TRBV12-2 is a pseudogene. This CDR3 comprises 13 residues. The CDR3 sequence is CASRSGRGETQYF. The CDR3 DNA reads as TGTGCAAGTCGCTCCGGCCGGGGAGAGACCCAGTACTTC.

This rearrangement joins TRBV29-1 to TRBJ2-7; D unresolved. Germline V gene lookup returns CDR1 SQVTM and CDR2 ANQGSEA. The CDR3 spans 11 residues. Between the trimmed V and J ends, which lost 6 bases and 3 bases, there was a span of 9 bases. The CDR3 protein is CSVDKDYEQYF. The CDR3 bases are TGCAGCGTCGACAAGGACTACGAGCAGTACTTC.

This clone occurred once. This chain joins TRBV6-2 or TRBV6-3 and TRBJ2-1; D uncertain. The CDR3 sequence is 12 residues long. Looked up from germline, CDR1 is MNHEY and CDR2 is SVGEGT. Deletions cut 5 bases from V and 7 bases from J, with 9 bases between. DNA of the CDR3: TGTGCCAGCAGTCGTCTAAGAAATGAGCAGTTCTTC. Encoded protein: CASSRLRNEQFF.

This clone was picked up a small number of times. J is TRBJ1-6 and V is TRBV4-2; D is ambiguous. Germline assignment: CDR1 LGHNA and CDR2 YNFKEQ. The V end was cut by 1 base, the J end by 8 bases, with 12 bases between. The CDR3 extends over 15 amino acids. Here the CDR3 DNA reads TGTGCCAGCAGCCAAGCGGAGAGCGCAGATTCACCCCTCCACTTT. Its translation: CASSQAESADSPLHF.

The V and J genes are TRBV21-1 and TRBJ2-3; the D call TRBD2 from the table was never checked on the DNA. TRBV21-1 is flagged as a pseudogene. The CDR3 totals 16 residues. CDR3 sequence reads: CASSKWGSGCTDTQYF. The CDR3 DNA sequence: TGTGCCAGCAGCAAATGGGGTAGCGGGTGCACAGATACGCAGTATTTT.

This clone was recorded a few times. The chain links TRBV4-1 to TRBJ2-1, with 9 bases fitting TRBD2. The V gene end was trimmed by 4 bases and the J gene end by 7 bases; junction bases not matched to a gene: 8. Per the germline V gene, CDR1 is MGHRA and CDR2 is YSYEKL. This CDR3 has 15 residues. The CDR3 bases are TGCGCCAGCAGCCGCTTAGCGGGAGTTAAAAATGAGCAGTTCTTC. As protein: CASSRLAGVKNEQFF.

A single count supports this clone. CDR3 in DNA: TGTGCCTGGAGTCGCGGGAGGACCAGCCAAGAGACCCAGTACTTC. Its translation is CAWSRGRTSQETQYF. This chain connects TRBV30 to TRBJ2-5; 8 bases are shared with TRBD2. Germline-derived CDR1 and CDR2 are GTSNPN and SVGIG (reference sequence). J gave up 1 base and V 2 bases, and 6 bases lay outside the gene matches. The CDR3 sequence is 15 residues long.

This clone was detected only once. The V and J genes are TRBV24-1 and TRBJ2-5; TRBD1 is a possible D gene (7 bases). The CDR3 has 16 residues. The V gene lost 4 bases and the J gene lost 2 bases, with 16 bases spanning the gap. Germline V gives CDR1 KGHDR, CDR2 SFDVKD. The CDR3 sequence: CATSDSAGGRQETQYF. The CDR3 coding sequence is TGTGCCACCAGTGACTCCGCAGGGGGGCGGCAAGAGACCCAGTACTTC.

The chain is built from TRBV7-2 and TRBJ1-3, with no clear D. CDR1 is SGHTA and CDR2 is FQGNSA in the germline V gene. V lost 6 bases and J lost 2, with 17 bases in between. The length of the CDR3 is 16 residues. CDR3 bases: TGTGCCAGCAGTTACCGGTCAGGAGGCACTGGAAACACCATATATTTT. This encodes CASSYRSGGTGNTIYF.

Points on this clone: Other nucleotide sequences in the sample specify the same CDR3. The V call is TRBV4-2, the J call TRBJ2-1, with TRBD2 identical over 10 bases. The germline CDR1 and CDR2 sequences are LGHNA and YNFKEQ. The CDR3 runs to 15 residues. V trimming: 1 base; J trimming: 5 bases; junction bases outside the gene matches: 2. This chain's CDR3 is CASSQGLAGHNEQFF. The CDR3 bases are TGTGCCAGCAGCCAAGGACTAGCGGGCCACAATGAGCAGTTCTTC.

The rearrangement uses TRBV9 and TRBJ2-3; D perhaps matches TRBD2 (6 bases). CDR3 length equals 15 residues. V was trimmed by 3 bases and J by 0 bases, leaving 11 bases between them. From germline, CDR1 is SGDLS and CDR2 YYNGEE. CDR3 region: CASSASGTSTDTQYF. Here the CDR3 DNA reads TGTGCCAGCAGCGCCTCCGGGACTAGCACAGATACGCAGTATTTT.

The chain joins TRBV2 to TRBJ2-2, with a tentative D call TRBD2 (5 bases). Per germline, CDR1 SNHLY and CDR2 FYNNEI. Trimming stripped 8 bases from V and 7 bases from J, with 17 bases between. The CDR3 is 14 residues long. CDR3 DNA sequence: TGTGCCAGCTCTCCGGACTTAGCCTACGGGGAGCTGTTTTTT. Amino acid sequence: CASSPDLAYGELFF. Full variable domain (rest looked up from reference TRBV2 and TRBJ2-2): EPEVTQTPSHQVTQMGQEVILRCVPISNHLYFYWYRQILGQKVEFLVSFYNNEISEKSEIFDDQFSVERPDGSNFTLKIRSTKLEDSAMYFCASSPDLAYGELFFGEGSRLTVL.

J is TRBJ2-7 and V is TRBV3-1 (or the pseudogene TRBV3-2); 7 positions agree with TRBD2. Germline values: CDR1 LGHDT, CDR2 YNNKEL (reference sequence). This CDR3 has 15 residues. Trimming at V came to 1 base and at J to 2 bases, leaving 5 bases not matched to a gene. The CDR3 DNA reads TGTGCCAGCAGCCAAGGAGCGGGATTGACCTACGAGCAGTACTTC. This sequence encodes CASSQGAGLTYEQYF.

The chain has TRBV15 and TRBJ2-7; 8 positions agree with TRBD2. With 1 base clipped from V and 2 bases from J, the junction kept 7 bases outside the gene matches. This CDR3 spans 16 amino acids. Germline CDR1 reads LNHNV; CDR2 reads YYDKDF (reference sequence). The CDR3 spells CATSRAASGRTYEQYF. CDR3 DNA sequence: TGTGCCACCAGCAGAGCAGCTAGCGGGCGTACCTACGAGCAGTACTTC.

The chain uses TRBV4-1 and TRBJ2-7; the D gene is possibly TRBD2 (6 bases). The CDR3 runs to 14 residues. Germline V gene lookup returns CDR1 MGHRA and CDR2 YSYEKL. V gave up 2 bases and J gave up 5 bases, with 13 bases separating them. CDR3 amino acids: CASSQSFGGNEQYF. As DNA, the CDR3 is TGCGCCAGCAGCCAATCTTTTGGGGGGAACGAGCAGTACTTC.

The CDR3 loop is CASSPIAGGSYEQYF. CDR3 in DNA: TGTGCCAGCAGTCCGATAGCGGGAGGGTCGTACGAGCAGTACTTC. The chain recombines TRBV28 with TRBJ2-7; TRBD2 agrees at 11 bases. Germline CDR1 MDHEN, CDR2 SYDVKM. V lost 5 bases, J lost 4 bases, and 7 bases stayed unmatched. The CDR3 runs to 15 residues.

Remarks on this clone: Other DNA sequences in this sample translate to the same CDR3. J is TRBJ1-1 and V is TRBV5-1; D is undetermined. The germline V and J ends were trimmed by 0 bases and 5 bases, with 11 bases remaining between them. Germline V CDR1 and CDR2: SGHRS, YFSETQ. The CDR3 loop spans 14 amino acids. The CDR3 sequence: CASSLALGGTEAFF. The CDR3 DNA sequence: TGCGCCAGCAGCTTGGCCCTGGGCGGGACTGAAGCTTTCTTT.

V and J are TRBV30 and TRBJ1-5; D uncertain. V lost 1 base and J 6 bases, leaving 10 bases between the germline ends. This CDR3 has 13 amino acids. The germline gives CDR1 GTSNPN, CDR2 SVGIG (reference sequence). Written as DNA, the CDR3 is TGTGCCTGGAGTGCAGGCGGGAGTCAGCCCCAGCATTTT. Protein sequence: CAWSAGGSQPQHF.

The chain has TRBV7-3 and TRBJ2-3, with 13 nucleotides matching TRBD2. The junction had 5 bases not matched to a gene; V was cut back by 4 bases and J by 7 bases. Germline CDR1 and CDR2: SGHTA and FQGTGA. The CDR3 has 15 amino acids. CDR3: CASSSGLAGQNTQYF. The CDR3 region has the DNA TGTGCCAGCAGCTCGGGACTAGCGGGACAAAATACGCAGTATTTT.

This chain joins TRBV7-9 and TRBJ2-1; D gene ambiguous. Germline V lookup: CDR1 SEHNR, CDR2 FQNEAQ (reference sequence). Trimming stripped 1 base from V and 1 base from J, with 5 bases between. The CDR3 is 14 amino acids. The CDR3 is CASSLGTSYNEQFF. In nucleotides, the CDR3 is TGTGCCAGCAGCTTAGGCACTTCCTACAATGAGCAGTTCTTC.

The genes are TRBV5-1 and TRBJ1-1; D uncertain. The CDR3 totals 13 residues. CDR1 and CDR2 (germline): SGHRS, YFSETQ. Trimming stripped 3 bases from V and 6 bases from J, with 12 bases between. The CDR3 here is CASSSSGGPEAFF. CDR3 sequence (DNA): TGCGCCAGCAGCTCCTCCGGAGGGCCTGAAGCTTTCTTT.

With respect to this clone: It may be a read error: a sequence one base away is much more abundant. The chain uses TRBV7-9 and TRBJ2-1; TRBD2 aligns across 11 bases. The CDR3 has 15 residues. Germline V CDR1 and CDR2: SEHNR, FQNEAQ (reference sequence). The V and J ends lost 5 bases and 3 bases, in that order; junction bases with no gene match: 3. The chain's CDR3 is CASSLTSGVYNEQFF. The CDR3 DNA reads as TGTGCCAGCAGCCTGACTAGCGGGGTCTACAATGAGCAGTTCTTC.

The chain employs TRBV13 and TRBJ2-3, with D uncertain. V was pared by 5 bases and J by 4 bases, with 7 bases between. Germline V gene data show CDR1 as PRHDT and CDR2 as FYEKMQ (reference sequence). The CDR3 runs to 12 residues. In nucleotides, the CDR3 is TGTGCCAGCAGCCCGACACCAGATACGCAGTATTTT. Translating gives CASSPTPDTQYF.

V gene TRBV10-2 combines with J gene TRBJ1-5; unclear D gene. Looked up from germline, CDR1 is WSHSY and CDR2 is SAAADI. The CDR3 covers 14 residues. V dropped 4 bases and J dropped 5 bases, with 12 bases sitting between them. In DNA, the CDR3 is TGCGCCAGCAGTGGGCCGCCTCCAGATCAGCCCCAGCATTTT. Protein product: CASSGPPPDQPQHF.

The chain links TRBV18 to TRBJ1-1, with D perhaps matching TRBD1 (6 bases). V dropped 1 base and J dropped 1 base, with 16 bases sitting between them. The CDR3 length is 17 residues. Germline CDR1 and CDR2: KGHSH and LQKENI. CDR3 region: CASSPQAGQPTNTEAFF. The CDR3 region has the DNA TGTGCCAGCTCACCACAAGCCGGACAGCCTACGAACACTGAAGCTTTCTTT.

The J gene is TRBJ1-4, the V gene TRBV28, with D uncertain. V was trimmed by 3 bases and J by 11 bases, leaving 13 bases between them. CDR1 is MDHEN and CDR2 is SYDVKM in the germline V gene. CDR3 size: 13 residues. The DNA of the CDR3 is TGTGCCAGCAGTTTGCTATATCGAGGGAAACTGTTTTTT. Translated: CASSLLYRGKLFF.